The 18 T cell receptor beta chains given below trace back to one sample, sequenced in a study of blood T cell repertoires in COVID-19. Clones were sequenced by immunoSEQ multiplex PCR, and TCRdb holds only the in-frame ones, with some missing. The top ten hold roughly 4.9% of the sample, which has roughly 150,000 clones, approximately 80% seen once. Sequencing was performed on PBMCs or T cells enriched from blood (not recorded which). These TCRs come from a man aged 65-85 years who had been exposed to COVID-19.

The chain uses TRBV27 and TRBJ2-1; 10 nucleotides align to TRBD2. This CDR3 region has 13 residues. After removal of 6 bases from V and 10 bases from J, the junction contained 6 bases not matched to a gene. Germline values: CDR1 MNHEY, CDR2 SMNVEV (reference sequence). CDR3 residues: CASSLAGAGEQFF. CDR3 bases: TGTGCCAGCAGCCTAGCGGGGGCGGGGGAGCAGTTCTTC.

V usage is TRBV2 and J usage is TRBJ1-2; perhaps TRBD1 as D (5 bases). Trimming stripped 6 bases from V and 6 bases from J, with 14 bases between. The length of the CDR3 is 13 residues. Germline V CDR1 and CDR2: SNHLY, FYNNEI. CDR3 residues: CASRGRIMNGYTF. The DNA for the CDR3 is TGTGCCAGCAGGGGGCGCATAATGAATGGCTACACCTTC.

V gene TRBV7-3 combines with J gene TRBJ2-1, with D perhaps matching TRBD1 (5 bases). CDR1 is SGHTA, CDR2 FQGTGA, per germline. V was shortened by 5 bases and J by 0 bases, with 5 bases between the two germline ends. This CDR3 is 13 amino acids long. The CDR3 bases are TGTGCCAGCAGCAGGGGCTCCTACAATGAGCAGTTCTTC. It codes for CASSRGSYNEQFF. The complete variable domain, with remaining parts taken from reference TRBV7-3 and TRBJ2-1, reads GAGVSQTPSNKVTEKGKYVELRCDPISGHTALYWYRQSLGQGPEFLIYFQGTGAADDSGLPNDRFFAVRPEGSVSTLKIQRTERGDSAVYLCASSRGSYNEQFFGPGTRLTVL.

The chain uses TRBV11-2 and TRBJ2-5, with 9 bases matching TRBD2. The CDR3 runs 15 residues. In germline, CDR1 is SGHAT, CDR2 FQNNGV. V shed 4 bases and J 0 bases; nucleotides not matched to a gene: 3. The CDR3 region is CASSYRLADQETQYF. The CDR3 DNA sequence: TGTGCCAGCAGCTACCGACTAGCGGACCAAGAGACCCAGTACTTC.

CDR3 nucleotide sequence: TGTGCCAGCAGCCGCTCTAGGGTAAAGACAGGGTATCAGCCCCAGCATTTT. Translated, it gives CASSRSRVKTGYQPQHF. This rearrangement joins TRBV7-8 to TRBJ1-5; 7 positions match TRBD1. The CDR3 sequence is 17 residues long. J was trimmed by 5 bases and V by 5 bases; bases with no gene match: 15. CDR1 is SGHVS, CDR2 FQNEAQ, per germline.

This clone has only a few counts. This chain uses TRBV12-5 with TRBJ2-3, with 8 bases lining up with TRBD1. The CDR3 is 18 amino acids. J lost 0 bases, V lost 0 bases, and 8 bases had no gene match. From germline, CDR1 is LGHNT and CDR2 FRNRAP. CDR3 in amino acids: CASGLVPGDRISTDTQYF. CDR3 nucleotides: TGTGCTAGTGGTTTGGTTCCGGGGGACAGGATTAGCACAGATACGCAGTATTTT.

The CDR3 coding sequence is TGTGCCAGCAGCTTAGCTCCCTCTAGCGGGACCCACGAGCAGTACTTC. It encodes CASSLAPSSGTHEQYF. The chain carries TRBV7-2 and TRBJ2-7, with TRBD2 identical over 9 bases. The CDR3 has 16 residues. Germline CDR1 and CDR2: SGHTA and FQGNSA. V lost 0 bases to trimming and J lost 5 bases; unmatched junction nucleotides: 8.

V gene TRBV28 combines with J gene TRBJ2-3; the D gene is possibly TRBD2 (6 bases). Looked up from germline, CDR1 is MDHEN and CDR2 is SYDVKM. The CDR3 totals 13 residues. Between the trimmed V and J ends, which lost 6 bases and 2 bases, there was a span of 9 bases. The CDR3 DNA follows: TGTGCCAGCAGCCGGGGGTCCACAGATACGCAGTATTTT. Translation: CASSRGSTDTQYF.

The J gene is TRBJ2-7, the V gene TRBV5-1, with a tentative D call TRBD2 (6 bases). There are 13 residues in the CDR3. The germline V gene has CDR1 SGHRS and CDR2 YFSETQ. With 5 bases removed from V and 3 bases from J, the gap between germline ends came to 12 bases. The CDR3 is CASSWGDRYEQYF. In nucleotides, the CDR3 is TGCGCCAGCAGTTGGGGGGACCGCTACGAGCAGTACTTC.

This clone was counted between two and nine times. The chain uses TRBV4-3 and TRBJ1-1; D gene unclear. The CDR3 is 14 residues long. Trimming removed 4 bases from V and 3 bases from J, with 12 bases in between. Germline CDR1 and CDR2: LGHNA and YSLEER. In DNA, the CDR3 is TGCGCCAGCAGCCCTATGTTCGGGGACACTGAAGCTTTCTTT. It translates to CASSPMFGDTEAFF.

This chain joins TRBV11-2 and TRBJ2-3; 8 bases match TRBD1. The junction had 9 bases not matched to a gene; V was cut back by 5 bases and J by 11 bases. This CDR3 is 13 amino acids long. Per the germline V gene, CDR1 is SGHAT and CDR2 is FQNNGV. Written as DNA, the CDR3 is TGTGCCAGCAGCACTGGACAGGGAAGTATGCAGTATTTT. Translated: CASSTGQGSMQYF.

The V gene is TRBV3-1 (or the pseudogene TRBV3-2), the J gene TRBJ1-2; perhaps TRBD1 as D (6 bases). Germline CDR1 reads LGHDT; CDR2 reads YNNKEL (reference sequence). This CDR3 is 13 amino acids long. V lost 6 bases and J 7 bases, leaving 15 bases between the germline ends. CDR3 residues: CASRLTGRGGYTF. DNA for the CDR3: TGTGCCAGCAGGCTTACAGGGAGGGGTGGCTACACCTTC.

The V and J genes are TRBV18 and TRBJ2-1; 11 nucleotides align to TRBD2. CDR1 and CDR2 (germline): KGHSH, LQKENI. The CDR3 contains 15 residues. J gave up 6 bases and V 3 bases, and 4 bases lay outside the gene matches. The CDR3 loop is CASSPLTSGANEQFF. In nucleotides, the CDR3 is TGTGCCAGCTCACCCTTGACTAGCGGGGCCAATGAGCAGTTCTTC.

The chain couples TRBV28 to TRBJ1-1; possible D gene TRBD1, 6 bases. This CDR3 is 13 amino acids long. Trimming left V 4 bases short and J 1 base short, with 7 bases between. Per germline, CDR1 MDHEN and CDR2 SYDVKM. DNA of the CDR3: TGTGCCAGCAGTTGGGGACAGAACACTGAAGCTTTCTTT. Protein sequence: CASSWGQNTEAFF.

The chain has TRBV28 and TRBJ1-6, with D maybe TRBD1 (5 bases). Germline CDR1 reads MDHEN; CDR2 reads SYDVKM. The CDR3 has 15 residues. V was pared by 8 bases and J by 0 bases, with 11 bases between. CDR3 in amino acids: CASHRQSSYNSPLHF. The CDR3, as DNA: TGTGCCAGCCATCGACAGAGCTCCTATAATTCACCCCTCCACTTT.

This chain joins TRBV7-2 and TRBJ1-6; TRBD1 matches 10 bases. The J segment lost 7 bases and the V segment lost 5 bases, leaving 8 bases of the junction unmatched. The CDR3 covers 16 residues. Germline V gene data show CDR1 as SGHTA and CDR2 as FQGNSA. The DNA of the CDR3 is TGTGCCAGCAGCGTTACCTGGACAGGGGGGAATTCACCCCTCCACTTT. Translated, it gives CASSVTWTGGNSPLHF.

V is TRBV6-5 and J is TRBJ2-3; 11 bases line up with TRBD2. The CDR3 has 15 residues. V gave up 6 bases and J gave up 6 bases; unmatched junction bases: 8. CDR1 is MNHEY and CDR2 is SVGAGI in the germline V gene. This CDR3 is CASRLLAGGRDTQYF. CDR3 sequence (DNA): TGTGCCAGCAGGCTCCTAGCGGGAGGACGGGATACGCAGTATTTT.

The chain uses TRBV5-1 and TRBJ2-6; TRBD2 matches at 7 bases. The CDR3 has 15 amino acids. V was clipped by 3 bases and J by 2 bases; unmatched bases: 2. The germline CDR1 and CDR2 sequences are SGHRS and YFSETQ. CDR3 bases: TGCGCCAGCAGCTCCGGGGGGACTGGGGCCAACGTCCTGACTTTC. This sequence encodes CASSSGGTGANVLTF.